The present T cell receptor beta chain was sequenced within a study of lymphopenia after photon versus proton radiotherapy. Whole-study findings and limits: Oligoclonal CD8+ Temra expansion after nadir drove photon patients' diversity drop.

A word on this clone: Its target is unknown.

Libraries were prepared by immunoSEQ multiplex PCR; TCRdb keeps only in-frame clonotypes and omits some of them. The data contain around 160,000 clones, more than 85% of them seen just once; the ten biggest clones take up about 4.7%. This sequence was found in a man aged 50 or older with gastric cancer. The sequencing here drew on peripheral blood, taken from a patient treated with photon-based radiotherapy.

The CDR3, as DNA: TGTGCCAGTAGTACCCGAGGGGAGCTGTTTTTT. This codes for CASSTRGELFF. The chain combines TRBV19 with TRBJ2-2, with D uncertain. Germline CDR1 LNHDA, CDR2 SQIVND (reference sequence). V lost 4 bases to trimming and J lost 8 bases, with 5 bases between them. This CDR3 is 11 amino acids long.